These 26 T cell receptor beta chains share one sample of origin, sequenced in a study of identical twins. TCRdb analysed the 5' RACE reads with MiXCR anew, one entry per CDR3 protein. This table holds some 1,700,000 distinct CDR3 sequences, around 29% found once. Sequences were obtained from cord blood. The receptor set was obtained from a newborn girl in good health.

This clonotype was picked up many times. The CDR3 DNA follows: TGTGCCACCAGTCCCTTGAGCGGTCCTGTAAAGAAGACCCAGTACTTC. Its protein product is CATSPLSGPVKKTQYF. The J gene is TRBJ2-5, the V gene TRBV24-1; tentative D call: TRBD2 (5 bases). In germline, CDR1 is KGHDR, CDR2 SFDVKD. The CDR3 consists of 16 residues. V lost 6 bases and J 6 bases, leaving 22 bases between the germline ends.

The chain carries TRBV12-3 or TRBV12-4 and TRBJ2-1; 9 nucleotides agree with TRBD2. Unmatched junction bases numbered 8, after V lost 6 bases and J lost 8 bases. This CDR3 comprises 14 residues. The CDR3 protein is CASSIRSGSDEQFF. The CDR3 nucleotides read TGTGCCAGCAGCATCCGTAGCGGGAGCGATGAGCAGTTCTTC.

This clonotype was picked up a small number of times. The chain is built from TRBV6-6 and TRBJ2-5; no definite D call. V was clipped by 7 bases and J by 5 bases, with 11 bases between them. Germline V CDR1 and CDR2: MNHNY, SVGAGI (reference sequence). The CDR3 runs to 12 residues. The CDR3 DNA reads as TGTGCCAGCACATCACTACCGGAGACCCAGTACTTC. Its protein product is CASTSLPETQYF.

V gene TRBV3-1 combines with J gene TRBJ2-1, with 10 bases that match TRBD2. The J call may be faulty, since TRBJ2-7 better matches the DNA end. The CDR3 consists of 18 residues. Germline V lookup: CDR1 LGHDT, CDR2 YNNKEL (reference sequence). The CDR3 nucleotides read TGTGCCAGCAGCCATTCCCCCCGGCGGACTAGCGGCCACAATGAGCAGTACTTC. It yields the protein CASSHSPRRTSGHNEQYF.

This clonotype was counted only a few times. This rearrangement joins TRBV7-8 to TRBJ1-5; unclear D gene. The ends were cut back, 1 base at V and 4 bases at J, with 8 bases in the middle. The CDR3 spans 14 residues. Looked up from germline, CDR1 is SGHVS and CDR2 is FQNEAQ. In DNA form, the CDR3 reads TGTGCCAGCAGCTTAGTTTCGGGGAATCAGCCCCAGCATTTT. It is translated as CASSLVSGNQPQHF.

This chain uses TRBV12-3 or TRBV12-4 with TRBJ1-4, with D perhaps TRBD1 (6 bases). CDR3 size: 18 residues. The ends were cut back, 4 bases at V and 8 bases at J, with 26 bases in the middle. The CDR3 reads CASSSQPLGTSISEKLFF. CDR3 sequence (DNA): TGTGCCAGCAGTTCGCAACCCTTAGGGACATCTATTTCGGAAAAACTGTTTTTT.

The rearrangement links TRBV4-2 to TRBJ2-7; 10 bases align to TRBD2. CDR3 length: 19 residues. Per germline, CDR1 LGHNA and CDR2 YNFKEQ. V dropped 0 bases and J dropped 7; count of bases not matched to a gene: 18. The CDR3 nucleotides read TGTGCCAGCAGCCAAGATCCAACCTACGACCTAGCGGGGGACAATGAGCAGTACTTC. It specifies CASSQDPTYDLAGDNEQYF.

This clonotype appeared a few times. One junction end does not reproduce the germline sequence, and a read error may be involved. The V call is TRBV6-1, the J call TRBJ1-1, with TRBD1 as a possible D gene (5 bases). CDR1 and CDR2 (germline): MNHNS, SASEGT. The CDR3 totals 13 residues. The CDR3 loop is CADSRVVNTEAFF. In DNA form, the CDR3 reads TGCGCGGACTCCAGGGTTGTGAACACTGAAGCTTTCTTT.

The rearrangement joins TRBV20-1 to TRBJ2-1; D perhaps matches TRBD2 (5 bases). This CDR3 spans 15 amino acids. Germline V gene data show CDR1 as DFQATT and CDR2 as SNEGSKA (reference sequence). V was shortened by 0 bases and J by 0 bases, with 9 bases between the two germline ends. The CDR3 protein is CSARERVSSYNEQFF. For the CDR3, the DNA is TGCAGTGCTAGAGAGCGGGTTAGCTCCTACAATGAGCAGTTCTTC.

This chain uses TRBV12-3 or TRBV12-4 with TRBJ2-3; no firm D call. Trimming removed 10 bases from V and 0 bases from J, with 14 bases in between. CDR3 length: 14 amino acids. The CDR3 sequence is CATRVGSSTDTQYF. The DNA for the CDR3 is TGTGCCACCAGAGTCGGGTCTAGCACAGATACGCAGTATTTT.

There are many counts of this clonotype. V usage is TRBV5-1 and J usage is TRBJ1-2; 7 bases line up with TRBD1. V shed 7 bases, J shed 0 bases, and the junction held 9 bases outside the gene matches. Germline CDR1 SGHRS, CDR2 YFSETQ. The CDR3 totals 15 residues. As DNA, the CDR3 is TGCGCCAGCGGAAACATGGACAGGCCTAACTATGGCTACACCTTC. Amino acids: CASGNMDRPNYGYTF.

The J gene is TRBJ1-1, the V gene TRBV9, with D perhaps matching TRBD1 (5 bases). This CDR3 has 14 amino acids. V was shortened by 0 bases and J by 5 bases, with 11 bases between the two germline ends. Germline values: CDR1 SGDLS, CDR2 YYNGEE. CDR3 region: CASSVARGFTEAFF. The CDR3, as DNA: TGTGCCAGCAGCGTAGCGAGGGGTTTTACTGAAGCTTTCTTT.

A few counts support this clonotype. The V call is TRBV6-1, the J call TRBJ1-2, with D possibly TRBD1 on 6 matching bases. Trimming removed 1 base at V and 2 bases at J, with 11 bases between. This CDR3 has 15 residues. Per the germline V gene, CDR1 is MNHNS and CDR2 is SASEGT. CDR3 amino acids: CASSEVGHNNYGYTF. The CDR3 DNA follows: TGTGCCAGCAGTGAAGTGGGACACAACAACTATGGCTACACCTTC.

This clonotype was seen at least ten times. The chain joins TRBV2 to TRBJ2-5, with 8 bases that match TRBD1. V shed 8 bases and J 3 bases; nucleotides not matched to a gene: 11. The CDR3 spans 15 residues. The germline gives CDR1 SNHLY, CDR2 FYNNEI. CDR3 amino acids: CASEAGQGGKETQYF. In nucleotides, the CDR3 is TGTGCCAGCGAAGCTGGACAGGGCGGGAAAGAGACCCAGTACTTC.

This clonotype was seen a few times. V usage is TRBV5-1 and J usage is TRBJ1-1; 7 bases are shared with TRBD1. The CDR3 totals 16 residues. CDR1 is SGHRS and CDR2 is YFSETQ in the germline V gene. The trim removed 2 bases at V and 0 bases at J, leaving 7 bases unmatched. The CDR3 region is CASSFGQVVLNTEAFF. The CDR3 bases are TGCGCCAGCAGCTTCGGACAGGTTGTCTTGAACACTGAAGCTTTCTTT.

The chain joins TRBV27 to TRBJ1-1; no reliable D call. Trimming shortened V by 4 bases and J by 3 bases, and 24 bases separated the two germline ends. Germline assignment: CDR1 MNHEY and CDR2 SMNVEV (reference sequence). This CDR3 has 18 amino acids. The CDR3 reads CASSSLLSRPWGDTEAFF. The CDR3 DNA is TGTGCCAGCAGTTCCCTCCTTAGTCGTCCGTGGGGTGACACTGAAGCTTTCTTT.

The chain is built from TRBV29-1 and TRBJ1-2, with D tentatively TRBD1 (6 bases). Germline V gene sequence: CDR1 SQVTM, CDR2 ANQGSEA. The V gene lost 4 bases and the J gene lost 1 base, with 13 bases spanning the gap. The CDR3 loop spans 14 amino acids. CDR3 bases: TGCAGCGTTGGGGGGTCAGGGGTTAACTATGGCTACACCTTC. Translating it yields CSVGGSGVNYGYTF.

This rearrangement joins TRBV25-1 to TRBJ1-2; D is ambiguous. This CDR3 spans 15 amino acids. Germline-derived CDR1 and CDR2 are MGHDK and SYGVNS. Trimming removed 8 bases from V and 2 bases from J, with 18 bases in between. DNA for the CDR3: TGTGCCAGCTCGGGTGGAGTGGAAGTCAACTATGGCTACACCTTC. Translated: CASSGGVEVNYGYTF.

The chain joins TRBV5-1 to TRBJ2-1, with 7 bases identical to TRBD2. Germline trimming cut 2 bases from V and 8 bases from J; bases unmatched to any gene: 16. This CDR3 comprises 17 residues. Germline V gene sequence: CDR1 SGHRS, CDR2 YFSETQ. The CDR3 DNA sequence: TGCGCCAGCAGCTTACTCCATAGCGGGCCCGATGGCGATGAGCAGTTCTTC. Translated, it gives CASSLLHSGPDGDEQFF.

This clonotype was detected many times. Written as DNA, the CDR3 is TGTGCCAGCAGTGAAGCGTCAAGGGGCGGCAACTATGGCTACACCTTC. Protein sequence: CASSEASRGGNYGYTF. The gene calls are TRBV6-1 and TRBJ1-2; maybe TRBD1 (5 bases). Trimming removed 0 bases at V and 2 bases at J, with 13 bases between. Germline V CDR1 and CDR2: MNHNS, SASEGT. CDR3 length: 16 amino acids.

The gene calls are TRBV27 and TRBJ1-6; 7 nucleotides line up with TRBD1. CDR3 length: 15 amino acids. CDR1 and CDR2 (germline): MNHEY, SMNVEV (reference sequence). V lost 5 bases to trimming and J lost 8 bases; unmatched junction nucleotides: 9. The CDR3 sequence is CASSPPGGMHSPLHF. The DNA of the CDR3 is TGTGCCAGCAGTCCGCCAGGGGGTATGCATTCACCCCTCCACTTT.

This clonotype was seen only a few times. The chain has TRBV5-4 and TRBJ2-3; no reliable D call. CDR1 is SGHNT and CDR2 is YYREEE in the germline V gene (reference sequence). V shed 0 bases and J shed 4 bases, with 6 bases lying between them. The CDR3 length is 13 residues. In DNA, the CDR3 is TGTGCCAGCAGCTTGGCCAAGGCAGATACGCAGTATTTT. Translating gives CASSLAKADTQYF.

This clonotype was detected only a few times. This rearrangement joins TRBV5-1 to TRBJ1-1; D ambiguous. The CDR3 totals 14 residues. The V gene lost 2 bases and the J gene lost 5 bases, with 13 bases spanning the gap. Germline V gene sequence: CDR1 SGHRS, CDR2 YFSETQ. The CDR3 sequence: CASSFSAGQTEAFF. Here the CDR3 DNA reads TGCGCCAGCAGCTTTTCAGCAGGCCAGACTGAAGCTTTCTTT.

The chain has TRBV7-2 and TRBJ2-1, with unresolved D. The CDR3 contains 13 residues. The V end was cut by 5 bases, the J end by 0 bases, with 5 bases between. Germline-derived CDR1 and CDR2 are SGHTA and FQGNSA. CDR3 bases: TGTGCCAGCAGCATCCACTCCTACAATGAGCAGTTCTTC. It specifies CASSIHSYNEQFF.

The rearrangement uses TRBV2 and TRBJ2-5; TRBD2 is a possible D gene (6 bases). The CDR3 runs to 14 residues. V was cut by 6 bases and J by 2 bases, with 13 bases left in between. Per the germline V gene, CDR1 is SNHLY and CDR2 is FYNNEI. The CDR3 DNA is TGTGCCAGCAGACTGGGACTCGCTCAAGAGACCCAGTACTTC. Amino acids: CASRLGLAQETQYF.

The gene calls are TRBV5-1 and TRBJ2-5; 9 bases map to TRBD1. V lost 7 bases and J lost 3; bases outside the gene matches: 1. CDR1 is SGHRS, CDR2 YFSETQ, per germline. The CDR3 sequence is 12 residues long. The CDR3 nucleotides read TGCGCCAGCTGGGACAGGGAAGAGACCCAGTACTTC. Translation gives CASWDREETQYF.